This T cell receptor (beta chain) appears in the sequencing data of a study of blood T cell repertoires in COVID-19. V was clipped by 7 bases and J by 0 bases; unmatched bases: 5. The CDR3 covers 14 residues. Looked up from germline, CDR1 is MNHEY and CDR2 is SVGAGI. Per the study methods: For nucleated cells, counts were estimated from reference gene primer amplification. Sequencing was performed with immunoSEQ multiplex PCR; in TCRdb, only in-frame clones are kept and a portion is missing. V, J and clone size reflect that table, while D and trimming were determined from the DNA. The profile shows about 430,000 clones, around 87% of them singletons. Living in 24 US areas, the participants were between 18 and 89 years of age.

The chain employs TRBV6-5 and TRBJ2-7; 8 bases map to TRBD1. The receptor's source is a woman aged 25 to 39 with acute COVID-19. Sequencing input: PBMCs or T cells enriched from blood (not recorded which). CDR3 nucleotides: TGTGCCAGCACCCGACAGGGGTTCTCCTACGAGCAGTACTTC. Translation: CASTRQGFSYEQYF.